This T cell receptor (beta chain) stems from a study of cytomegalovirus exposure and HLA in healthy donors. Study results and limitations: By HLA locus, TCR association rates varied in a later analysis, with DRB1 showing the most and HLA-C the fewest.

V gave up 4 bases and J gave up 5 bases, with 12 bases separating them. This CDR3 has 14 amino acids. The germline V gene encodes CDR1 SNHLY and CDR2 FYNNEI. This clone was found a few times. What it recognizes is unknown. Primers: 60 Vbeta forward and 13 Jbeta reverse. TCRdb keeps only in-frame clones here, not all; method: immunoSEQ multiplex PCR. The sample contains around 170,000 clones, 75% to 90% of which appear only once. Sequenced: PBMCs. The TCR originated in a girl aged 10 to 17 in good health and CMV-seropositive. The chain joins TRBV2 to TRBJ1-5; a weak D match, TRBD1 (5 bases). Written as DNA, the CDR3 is TGTGCCAGCAGTGGGTCCTCGGGGGATCAGCCCCAGCATTTT. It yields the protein CASSGSSGDQPQHF.